The 22 T cell receptor beta chains below all came from one sample that was sequenced in a study of shared clonotypes between healthy human individuals. The assay was immunoSEQ multiplex PCR, and TCRdb's table has in-frame clones only and misses some. The table has millions of clones, 85% to 95% seen once. Naivety among CD8 cells was defined by CD45RO negativity and positive CCR7 selection, thereby excluding terminally differentiated effector memory CD45RA+ cells. The sample taken for sequencing was naive CD8+ T cells sorted from blood. The receptors come from a young man in good health.

The V gene is TRBV6-5, the J gene TRBJ1-2; D possibly corresponds to TRBD1 (5 bases). V lost 6 bases to trimming and J lost 0 bases, with 11 bases between them. The CDR3 sequence is 14 residues long. Germline-derived CDR1 and CDR2 are MNHEY and SVGAGI. CDR3 amino acids: CASRTGDSNYGYTF. Written as DNA, the CDR3 is TGTGCCAGCAGAACAGGTGACTCTAACTATGGCTACACCTTC.

V is TRBV27 and J is TRBJ2-3; D not resolved. The CDR3 contains 17 residues. V lost 2 bases and J lost 1, with 16 bases in between. Germline CDR1 is MNHEY and CDR2 is SMNVEV (reference sequence). The DNA for the CDR3 is TGTGCCAGCAGTTTAAGAGTAACCCAGTCGGGCACAGATACGCAGTATTTT. Translated: CASSLRVTQSGTDTQYF.

J is TRBJ2-7 and V is TRBV6-1; D unclear. The CDR3 is made up of 12 amino acids. Deletions cut 1 base from V and 6 bases from J, with 7 bases between. Germline CDR1 is MNHNS and CDR2 is SASEGT. DNA for the CDR3: TGTGCCAGCAGTGAAGAGAAACGCGAGCAGTACTTC. Encoded protein: CASSEEKREQYF.

The gene calls are TRBV4-1 and TRBJ2-2; tentative D call: TRBD1 (5 bases). The V end lost 8 bases, the J end lost 9 bases, and 19 bases lay between the germline ends. CDR1 and CDR2 from the germline V gene are MGHRA and YSYEKL. This CDR3 is built from 14 residues. The CDR3 region is CASGTQVTIRELFF. The CDR3 coding sequence is TGCGCCAGCGGAACACAGGTTACGATCCGGGAGCTGTTTTTT.

The rearrangement links TRBV6-4 to TRBJ2-7; D tentatively reads TRBD1 or TRBD2 (5 bases each). The V and J ends lost 5 bases and 4 bases respectively, with 21 bases between them. CDR3 length equals 16 residues. Germline values: CDR1 MRHNA, CDR2 SNTAGT. This CDR3 is CASSTGPPTLQYEQYF. The CDR3 region has the DNA TGTGCCAGCAGTACGGGGCCGCCAACCTTACAATACGAGCAGTACTTC.

The chain recombines TRBV14 with TRBJ1-5, with D unclear. The CDR3 consists of 15 residues. V lost 0 bases and J 0 bases, leaving 6 bases between the germline ends. Germline V gene lookup returns CDR1 SGHDN and CDR2 FVKESK. CDR3 nucleotide sequence: TGTGCCAGCAGCCAAGAGCACCTTAGCAATCAGCCCCAGCATTTT. Translated: CASSQEHLSNQPQHF.

V and J are TRBV4-1 and TRBJ1-2, with 7 bases matching TRBD1. CDR3 length equals 15 residues. V trimming: 2 bases; J trimming: 6 bases; junction bases outside the gene matches: 9. CDR1 and CDR2 (germline): MGHRA, YSYEKL. CDR3 residues: CASSQLQGGADGYTF. The CDR3 bases are TGCGCCAGCAGCCAACTTCAGGGGGGGGCCGATGGCTACACCTTC.

The V gene is TRBV14, the J gene TRBJ2-7; D is unresolved. Germline V gives CDR1 SGHDN, CDR2 FVKESK. CDR3 length: 15 amino acids. V was clipped by 0 bases and J by 0 bases, with 9 bases between them. CDR3 in DNA: TGTGCCAGCAGCCAAGATCAAGATGGCTCCTACGAGCAGTACTTC. This codes for CASSQDQDGSYEQYF.

This sequence joins TRBV27 and TRBJ2-1, with 7 bases matching TRBD2. The V and J ends lost 5 bases and 8 bases, in that order; junction bases with no gene match: 15. From germline, CDR1 is MNHEY and CDR2 SMNVEV (reference sequence). The CDR3 has 16 amino acids. CDR3 sequence reads: CASSPSSGEFLDEQFF. The CDR3 bases are TGTGCCAGCAGTCCCTCTAGCGGTGAGTTTCTGGATGAGCAGTTCTTC.

This chain uses TRBV29-1 with TRBJ2-7; 11 positions match TRBD2. The germline CDR1 and CDR2 sequences are SQVTM and ANQGSEA. The CDR3 contains 15 residues. The V gene end was trimmed by 0 bases and the J gene end by 4 bases; junction bases not matched to a gene: 5. The DNA of the CDR3 is TGCAGCGTTGAAGATGAGGGGACTAGCGGTTACGAGCAGTACTTC. Amino acids: CSVEDEGTSGYEQYF.

The genes are TRBV13 and TRBJ2-3, with 7 bases matching TRBD1. The germline V gene has CDR1 PRHDT and CDR2 FYEKMQ (reference sequence). The CDR3 is 13 residues long. With V trimmed by 5 bases and J by 7 bases, 6 bases remained unmatched. The CDR3 sequence is CASSNQQGYTQYF. The CDR3 DNA sequence: TGTGCCAGCAGCAACCAACAGGGGTATACGCAGTATTTT.

The chain employs TRBV9 and TRBJ1-2, with 8 bases that match TRBD1. CDR3 length: 15 amino acids. Germline lookup yields CDR1 SGDLS and CDR2 YYNGEE. Germline trimming cut 4 bases from V and 8 bases from J; bases unmatched to any gene: 13. The CDR3 nucleotides read TGTGCCAGCAGCTCGACTCGGACAGGGCCGGAGGGCTACACCTTC. Amino acids: CASSSTRTGPEGYTF.

The chain has TRBV4-1 and TRBJ1-1, with a weak D call TRBD1 (5 bases). This CDR3 is 17 amino acids long. Germline V gene data show CDR1 as MGHRA and CDR2 as YSYEKL. Trimming shortened V by 3 bases and J by 0 bases, and 17 bases separated the two germline ends. In DNA form, the CDR3 reads TGCGCCAGCAGCCAGATTCCGGGACTGAGCATGAACACTGAAGCTTTCTTT. This sequence encodes CASSQIPGLSMNTEAFF.

The chain joins TRBV2 to TRBJ2-7; 10 nucleotides agree with TRBD2. The CDR3 length is 13 residues. The germline V gene encodes CDR1 SNHLY and CDR2 FYNNEI. The trim removed 9 bases at V and 4 bases at J, leaving 6 bases unmatched. CDR3 DNA sequence: TGTGCCAGTACCGGGACTAGCGAATACGAGCAGTACTTC. Protein sequence: CASTGTSEYEQYF.

Written as DNA, the CDR3 is TGTGCCAGCAGCCCCGACAGTTATCAGCCCCAGCATTTT. Amino acid sequence: CASSPDSYQPQHF. The chain is built from TRBV7-2 and TRBJ1-5; maybe TRBD1 (5 bases). Between the trimmed V and J ends, which lost 5 bases and 5 bases, there was a span of 10 bases. Looked up from germline, CDR1 is SGHTA and CDR2 is FQGNSA. This CDR3 has 13 amino acids.

The chain has TRBV2 and TRBJ2-5, with 7 positions matching TRBD1. The CDR3 runs to 16 residues. Trimming removed 0 bases from V and 5 bases from J; junction bases left unmatched: 9. The germline gives CDR1 SNHLY, CDR2 FYNNEI. The DNA for the CDR3 is TGTGCCAGCAGTGAAGCTGAGGGGGCCCGTAGGGAGACCCAGTACTTC. It codes for CASSEAEGARRETQYF.

The J gene is TRBJ2-7, the V gene TRBV5-1, with a possible D match to TRBD1 (5 bases). Germline CDR1 SGHRS, CDR2 YFSETQ. The CDR3 extends over 14 amino acids. V gave up 5 bases and J gave up 0 bases, with 12 bases separating them. The CDR3 reads CASSDSMSSYEQYF. DNA of the CDR3: TGCGCCAGCAGTGACAGTATGAGCTCCTACGAGCAGTACTTC.

This CDR3 reads CASRVGVSATGELFF. The DNA for the CDR3 is TGTGCCAGCCGGGTGGGGGTAAGCGCCACCGGGGAGCTGTTTTTT. The gene calls are TRBV2 and TRBJ2-2; the D gene could be TRBD1 or TRBD2 (5 bases each). Germline CDR1 reads SNHLY; CDR2 reads FYNNEI. The CDR3 covers 15 residues. Trimming shortened V by 8 bases and J by 4 bases, and 17 bases separated the two germline ends.

The V and J genes are TRBV10-2 and TRBJ1-4, with 8 bases that match TRBD1. J was trimmed by 8 bases and V by 4 bases; bases with no gene match: 6. CDR3 length: 14 residues. CDR1 WSHSY and CDR2 SAAADI come from the germline V gene. The CDR3 reads CASSGTGKGEKLFF. DNA for the CDR3: TGCGCCAGCAGTGGGACAGGGAAGGGAGAAAAACTGTTTTTT.

The chain links TRBV7-8 to TRBJ2-2, with D perhaps TRBD2 (5 bases). V was trimmed by 4 bases and J by 4 bases, leaving 16 bases between them. CDR3 size: 16 residues. Germline V CDR1 and CDR2: SGHVS, FQNEAQ. The chain's CDR3 is CASSSWRPGGTGELFF. CDR3 nucleotides: TGTGCCAGCAGCTCGTGGAGGCCAGGAGGCACCGGGGAGCTGTTTTTT.

V gene TRBV18 combines with J gene TRBJ2-5; 8 nucleotides line up with TRBD1. In germline, CDR1 is KGHSH, CDR2 LQKENI. Germline trimming cut 8 bases from V and 4 bases from J; bases unmatched to any gene: 9. The length of the CDR3 is 14 residues. The CDR3 here is CASTLTGDRETQYF. DNA for the CDR3: TGTGCCAGCACCCTGACAGGGGATCGAGAGACCCAGTACTTC.

The chain uses TRBV4-3 and TRBJ2-3; D is undetermined. This CDR3 comprises 13 residues. Between the trimmed V and J ends, which lost 6 bases and 1 base, there was a span of 8 bases. Germline CDR1 LGHNA, CDR2 YSLEER. The CDR3 loop is CASRLMCTDTQYF. CDR3 bases: TGCGCCAGCAGACTGATGTGCACAGATACGCAGTATTTT.